This TCR beta chain was recorded in a study of shared clonotypes between healthy human individuals. Sequencing was at deep level. Profiling relied on immunoSEQ multiplex PCR, and the TCRdb table lists in-frame clones only, not all of them. The top ten hold 0.1% to 0.15% of the sample, which has some 2,400,000 clones, nearly 97% seen once. About this clone itself: What it recognizes is unknown.

V lost 3 bases, J lost 2 bases, and 11 bases lay in between. The germline V gene encodes CDR1 ENHRY and CDR2 SYGVKD. The CDR3 extends over 15 amino acids. Whole-study findings and limits: Clonotype sharing across four donors was observed for about 4.8% of naive CD4 clonotypes.

The chain uses TRBV10-3 and TRBJ1-3; D is ambiguous. The sample comprised naive CD4+ T cells sorted from blood. Subset meaning: CD45RA+ positively selected. The TCR sequence derives from a young man in good health. The CDR3 nucleotides read TGTGCCATCAGTGAAGGACGCGTAACTGGAAACACCATATATTTT. Its protein product is CAISEGRVTGNTIYF.